Listed below are T cell receptor beta chains from one sample, sequenced in a study of blood T cell repertoires in COVID-19. The protocol was immunoSEQ multiplex PCR, while the TCRdb copy is restricted to in-frame clones and leaves out a portion. The sample lists approximately 250,000 clones, approximately 90% seen once, with around 4% in the top ten. The sequenced sample consisted of PBMCs or T cells enriched from blood (not recorded which). The receptors stem from a woman aged 25 to 45 who had recovered from COVID-19. Each CDR3 is given with its conserved first and last residue. D genes are given only for firm matches. Expanded clones are given a class, and other clones once, few, many or no size at all.

J gene | V gene | D gene | clone size | CDR3 protein | CDR3 DNA
TRBJ1-4 | TRBV28 | - | - | CASRLQGNEKLFF | TGTGCCAGCAGACTACAGGGTAATGAAAAACTGTTTTTT
TRBJ2-7 | TRBV27 | TRBD1 | - | CASSLNRGNYEQYF | TGTGCCAGCAGTCTTAACAGGGGCAACTACGAGCAGTACTTC
TRBJ1-5 | TRBV4-1 | - | - | CASSQGANSNQPQHF | TGCGCCAGCAGCCAAGGGGCAAATAGCAATCAGCCCCAGCATTTT
TRBJ1-4 | TRBV28 | - | few | CASSFPGDEKLFF | TGTGCCAGCAGTTTCCCGGGGGATGAAAAACTGTTTTTT
TRBJ1-6 | TRBV28 | - | - | CASSPTGVPLHF | TGTGCCAGCAGTCCAACGGGGGTACCCCTCCACTTT
TRBJ2-1 | TRBV7-7 | TRBD2 | - | CASSFRSGMIHGTYNEQFF | TGTGCTAGCAGCTTTAGAAGCGGGATGATTCATGGGACCTACAATGAGCAGTTCTTC
TRBJ2-7 | TRBV5-4 | TRBD1 | - | CASSFDRGKYEQYF | TGTGCCAGCAGCTTCGACAGGGGGAAATACGAGCAGTACTTC
TRBJ1-2 | TRBV7-2 | - | - | CASSLVASGYYGYTF | TGTGCCAGCAGCTTAGTAGCCTCAGGGTACTATGGCTACACCTTC
TRBJ2-2 | TRBV9 | TRBD1 | - | CASSVGQGAYTGELFF | TGTGCCAGCAGCGTTGGACAGGGGGCTTACACCGGGGAGCTGTTTTTT
TRBJ1-1 | TRBV29-1 | - | - | CSARGGTNMNTEAFF | TGCAGCGCCCGAGGGGGTACTAACATGAACACTGAAGCTTTCTTT
TRBJ1-1 | TRBV7-2 | TRBD1 | - | CASSLAPTGGGTEAFF | TGTGCCAGCAGCTTAGCACCAACAGGGGGCGGAACTGAAGCTTTCTTT
TRBJ2-5 | TRBV6-1 | - | - | CASSDGTLAPIQETQYF | TGTGCCAGCAGTGACGGGACTCTAGCCCCCATCCAAGAGACCCAGTACTTC
TRBJ1-5 | TRBV7-9 | - | - | CASSASSGNQPQHF | TGTGCCAGCAGTGCCTCTAGTGGAAATCAGCCCCAGCATTTT
TRBJ2-7 | TRBV28 | TRBD1 | - | CASSPPMGQGNYEQYF | TGTGCCAGCAGCCCGCCCATGGGACAGGGTAACTACGAGCAGTACTTC
TRBJ2-2 | TRBV7-8 | TRBD2 | - | CASSSREGLANTGELFF | TGTGCCAGCAGCTCTAGGGAGGGACTAGCAAACACCGGGGAGCTGTTTTTT
TRBJ1-5 | TRBV6-5 | - | - | CASSSIQASSNQPQHF | TGTGCCAGCAGTTCCATTCAGGCGTCAAGCAATCAGCCCCAGCATTTT
TRBJ2-7 | TRBV3-1/TRBV3-2 | - | - | CASSQDIQAYEQYF | TGTGCCAGCAGCCAAGATATCCAGGCCTACGAGCAGTACTTC
TRBJ1-5 | TRBV13 | - | - | CASSRQGPNQPQHF | TGTGCCAGCAGCCGGCAGGGGCCGAATCAGCCCCAGCATTTT
TRBJ2-5 | TRBV4-1 | - | - | CASSQVGTGGGETQYF | TGCGCCAGCAGCCAAGTGGGCACGGGTGGAGGAGAGACCCAGTACTTC
TRBJ2-3 | TRBV19 | - | - | CASSIQGATDTQYF | TGTGCCAGTAGTATTCAAGGGGCCACAGATACGCAGTATTTT
TRBJ2-1 | TRBV6-5 | - | - | CASSHPRVNEQFF | TGTGCCAGCAGCCACCCCAGGGTTAATGAGCAGTTCTTC
TRBJ2-5 | TRBV6-5 | TRBD1 | - | CATGQGWGQETQYF | TGTGCCACCGGACAGGGTTGGGGGCAAGAGACCCAGTACTTC
TRBJ1-1 | TRBV20-1 | - | few | CSATSNTEAFF | TGCAGTGCTACATCAAACACTGAAGCTTTCTTT
TRBJ1-2 | TRBV27 | - | - | CASSSLGHFVGGYTF | TGTGCCAGCAGTTCATTGGGACATTTCGTGGGAGGCTACACCTTC
TRBJ1-1 | TRBV11-1 | TRBD1 | - | CASSTDRGTEAFF | TGTGCCAGCAGCACCGACAGGGGGACTGAAGCTTTCTTT
TRBJ1-1 | TRBV28 | - | - | CASSSGQPNTEAFF | TGTGCCAGCAGCAGTGGACAACCGAACACTGAAGCTTTCTTT
TRBJ1-2 | TRBV5-5 | TRBD1 | - | CASRGDRVSYGYTF | TGTGCCAGCAGAGGGGACAGGGTCTCCTATGGCTACACCTTC
TRBJ2-7 | TRBV5-1 | - | - | CASSLEGTRIYEQYF | TGCGCCAGCAGCTTGGAAGGGACACGGATCTACGAGCAGTACTTC
TRBJ1-1 | TRBV7-2 | - | - | CASSLGQMNTEAFF | TGTGCCAGCAGCTTAGGGCAGATGAACACTGAAGCTTTCTTT
TRBJ1-1 | TRBV18 | - | - | CASSPGGRSGNTEAFF | TGTGCCAGCTCACCAGGTGGCCGGTCGGGGAACACTGAAGCTTTCTTT
TRBJ2-1 | TRBV30 | - | - | CAWSVELRGEQFF | TGTGCCTGGAGTGTAGAGTTGCGGGGTGAGCAGTTCTTC
TRBJ2-1 | TRBV15 | TRBD2 | - | CATSREGRLAGGNEQFF | TGTGCCACCAGCAGAGAGGGGAGACTAGCGGGAGGAAATGAGCAGTTCTTC